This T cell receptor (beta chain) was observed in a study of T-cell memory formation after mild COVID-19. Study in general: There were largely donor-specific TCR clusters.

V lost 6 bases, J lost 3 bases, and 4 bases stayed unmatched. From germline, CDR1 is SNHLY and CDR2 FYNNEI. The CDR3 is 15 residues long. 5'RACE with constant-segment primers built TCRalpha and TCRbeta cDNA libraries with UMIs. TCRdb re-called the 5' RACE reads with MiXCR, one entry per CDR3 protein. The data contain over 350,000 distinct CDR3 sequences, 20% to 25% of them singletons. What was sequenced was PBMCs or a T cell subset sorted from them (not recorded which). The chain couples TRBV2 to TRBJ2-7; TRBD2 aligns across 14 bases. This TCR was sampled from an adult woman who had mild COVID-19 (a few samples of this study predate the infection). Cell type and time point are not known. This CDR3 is CASRGLAGGVYEQYF. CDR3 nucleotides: TGTGCCAGCAGAGGACTAGCGGGGGGCGTCTACGAGCAGTACTTC.